One sample yielded the 32 T cell receptor beta chains listed below, sequenced in a study of blood T cell repertoires in COVID-19. Assay: immunoSEQ multiplex PCR; the TCRdb copy retains only in-frame clones and omits some. The table lists about 220,000 clones, roughly 90% of them singletons. The sample taken for sequencing was peripheral blood. These TCRs come from a middle-aged man with active or convalescent COVID-19.

This chain links TRBV5-1 with TRBJ2-7, with D tentatively TRBD2 (5 bases). The germline V and J ends were trimmed by 0 bases and 7 bases, with 14 bases remaining between them. The CDR3 spans 14 residues. Germline lookup yields CDR1 SGHRS and CDR2 YFSETQ. This CDR3 reads CASSLENPSGEQYF. DNA for the CDR3: TGCGCCAGCAGCTTGGAGAACCCCTCGGGAGAGCAGTACTTC. Full variable domain (missing parts from reference TRBV5-1 and TRBJ2-7): KAGVTQTPRYLIKTRGQQVTLSCSPISGHRSVSWYQQTPGQGLQFLFEYFSETQRNKGNFPGRFSGRQFSNSRSEMNVSTLELGDSALYLCASSLENPSGEQYFGPGTRLTVT.

The chain joins TRBV4-1 to TRBJ2-7; D is undetermined. The CDR3 runs 19 residues. Looked up from germline, CDR1 is MGHRA and CDR2 is YSYEKL. V lost 4 bases, J lost 2 bases, and 27 bases lay in between. The CDR3 loop is CASSRSFLISLGRTYEQYF. In DNA form, the CDR3 reads TGCGCCAGCAGCCGGTCGTTCCTAATAAGCCTAGGTAGGACCTACGAGCAGTACTTC.

The chain has TRBV30 and TRBJ1-1, with unresolved D. The CDR3 spans 14 residues. Germline values: CDR1 GTSNPN, CDR2 SVGIG (reference sequence). Trimming took 1 base from V and 3 from J, leaving 12 bases between them. CDR3 sequence reads: CAWSGGYTYTEAFF. The CDR3 nucleotides are TGTGCCTGGAGTGGAGGGTATACGTACACTGAAGCTTTCTTT.

The V and J genes are TRBV3-1 (or the pseudogene TRBV3-2) and TRBJ2-1; 9 bases match TRBD1. With V trimmed by 10 bases and J by 5 bases, 6 bases remained unmatched. Germline V gene lookup returns CDR1 LGHDT and CDR2 YNNKEL (reference sequence). There are 13 residues in the CDR3. CDR3 sequence: CATQWTGDNEQFF. The CDR3 DNA is TGTGCCACCCAATGGACAGGGGACAATGAGCAGTTCTTC.

The V call is TRBV6-4, the J call TRBJ1-2; D gene ambiguous. This CDR3 spans 15 amino acids. In germline, CDR1 is MRHNA, CDR2 SNTAGT. Trimming removed 0 bases at V and 0 bases at J, with 8 bases between. The CDR3 nucleotides read TGTGCCAGCAGTGACTCATCTTCAGCTAACTATGGCTACACCTTC. This gives the protein CASSDSSSANYGYTF.

The chain employs TRBV2 and TRBJ2-5; D might be TRBD2 (5 bases). V gave up 10 bases and J gave up 7 bases, with 16 bases separating them. The CDR3 runs to 12 residues. Germline loops: CDR1 SNHLY, CDR2 FYNNEI. The CDR3 reads CATNVGEGTQYF. The CDR3 nucleotides read TGTGCCACAAACGTCGGGGAAGGGACCCAGTACTTC.

This chain connects TRBV9 to TRBJ1-2, with 8 bases lining up with TRBD1. CDR1 SGDLS and CDR2 YYNGEE come from the germline V gene. Trimming at V came to 4 bases and at J to 7 bases, leaving 9 bases not matched to a gene. The CDR3 length is 14 residues. CDR3 amino acids: CASSPLLTGVGYTF. Written as DNA, the CDR3 is TGTGCCAGCAGCCCCCTTCTGACAGGGGTTGGCTACACCTTC.

The CDR3 here is CASRGAGSRIPQHF. CDR3 DNA: TGTGCCAGCCGAGGTGCGGGGTCCCGTATTCCCCAGCATTTT. The V gene is TRBV2, the J gene TRBJ1-5; D is uncertain. Germline V gene lookup returns CDR1 SNHLY and CDR2 FYNNEI. V dropped 8 bases and J dropped 10 bases, with 21 bases sitting between them. The CDR3 consists of 14 residues.

The DNA for the CDR3 is TGTGCCAGCAGTTCACAGAGCTCTGGAAACACCATATATTTT. Translating it yields CASSSQSSGNTIYF. The gene calls are TRBV2 and TRBJ1-3; D is ambiguous. Trimming stripped 5 bases from V and 0 bases from J, with 8 bases between. Germline V gene lookup returns CDR1 SNHLY and CDR2 FYNNEI. The length of the CDR3 is 14 residues.

V and J are TRBV7-9 and TRBJ1-2; TRBD1 matches 7 bases. CDR3 length: 17 amino acids. Germline assignment: CDR1 SEHNR and CDR2 FQNEAQ (reference sequence). V lost 6 bases to trimming and J lost 4 bases; unmatched junction nucleotides: 17. The CDR3 nucleotides are TGTGCCAGCAGTCACTTAGGGGGCCTCACTGTGCCCTATGGCTACACCTTC. This codes for CASSHLGGLTVPYGYTF.

The chain carries TRBV7-9 and TRBJ1-2; TRBD1 matches 8 bases. This CDR3 is built from 14 residues. V shed 7 bases and J 3 bases; nucleotides not matched to a gene: 7. The germline V gene encodes CDR1 SEHNR and CDR2 FQNEAQ (reference sequence). The CDR3 is CASNLGQAYYGYTF. CDR3 bases: TGTGCCAGCAACCTGGGACAGGCGTACTATGGCTACACCTTC.

This chain joins TRBV9 and TRBJ2-1; 11 positions agree with TRBD1. The CDR3 spans 16 residues. Germline assignment: CDR1 SGDLS and CDR2 YYNGEE. Trimming took 4 bases from V and 5 from J; bases not matched to a gene: 8. CDR3 in DNA: TGTGCCAGCAGCAAACGGGACAGGGGGACCCACAATGAGCAGTTCTTC. Translated, it gives CASSKRDRGTHNEQFF.

V usage is TRBV5-5 and J usage is TRBJ1-1, with D tentatively TRBD1 (6 bases). This CDR3 has 18 amino acids. CDR1 and CDR2 from the germline V gene are SGHKS and YYEKEE (reference sequence). The V gene lost 4 bases and the J gene lost 1 base, with 23 bases spanning the gap. The CDR3 sequence is CASSNPLATGRRNTEAFF. The CDR3, as DNA: TGTGCCAGCAGCAACCCCTTGGCGACAGGCCGGAGGAACACTGAAGCTTTCTTT.

The gene calls are TRBV6-1 and TRBJ2-3; 7 positions agree with TRBD1. The CDR3 runs to 17 residues. The trim removed 2 bases at V and 1 base at J, leaving 9 bases unmatched. Germline CDR1 reads MNHNS; CDR2 reads SASEGT. The CDR3 sequence is CASSEKIRGRGTDTQYF. The CDR3 DNA reads TGTGCCAGCAGTGAAAAGATAAGGGGGCGAGGCACAGATACGCAGTATTTT.

This clone was recorded only once. The chain uses TRBV7-9 and TRBJ2-3; the match to TRBD2 covers 14 bases. CDR3 length: 17 amino acids. CDR1 and CDR2 (germline): SEHNR, FQNEAQ (reference sequence). V gave up 1 base and J gave up 0 bases; unmatched junction bases: 0. CDR3: CASSLGLAGGSTDTQYF. The CDR3 coding sequence is TGTGCCAGCAGCTTAGGACTAGCGGGAGGGAGCACAGATACGCAGTATTTT.

In this sample, this clone turned up a few times. The rearrangement uses TRBV20-1 and TRBJ1-2; the D gene is possibly TRBD1 (5 bases). The CDR3 extends over 13 amino acids. Germline V lookup: CDR1 DFQATT, CDR2 SNEGSKA (reference sequence). V shed 3 bases and J shed 8 bases, with 16 bases lying between them. Written as DNA, the CDR3 is TGCAGTGCTAGTCAGGGAATGGAAAGGGGCTACACCTTC. Translation gives CSASQGMERGYTF.

The chain joins TRBV28 to TRBJ1-3; possible D gene TRBD1, 6 bases. Trimming took off 4 bases at V and 7 bases at J, with 11 bases between the two ends. CDR3 length: 13 amino acids. Germline V CDR1 and CDR2: MDHEN, SYDVKM. The CDR3 reads CASSWDTGNTIYF. The CDR3 region has the DNA TGTGCCAGCAGTTGGGACACAGGGAACACCATATATTTT.

V usage is TRBV4-1 and J usage is TRBJ2-3; TRBD2 matches at 8 bases. Unmatched junction bases numbered 12, after V lost 0 bases and J lost 7 bases. CDR3 length equals 17 residues. Germline lookup yields CDR1 MGHRA and CDR2 YSYEKL. The CDR3 is CASSQDGASGPRHTQYF. Written as DNA, the CDR3 is TGCGCCAGCAGCCAAGATGGGGCTAGCGGGCCTCGGCATACGCAGTATTTT.

This chain joins TRBV27 and TRBJ2-5; 13 positions match TRBD2. V lost 5 bases, J lost 2 bases, and 8 bases stayed unmatched. The germline V gene encodes CDR1 MNHEY and CDR2 SMNVEV (reference sequence). The CDR3 loop spans 17 amino acids. The CDR3, as DNA: TGTGCCAGCAGTCCGTGGACTAGCGGGAGATTTCAAGAGACCCAGTACTTC. Protein: CASSPWTSGRFQETQYF.

The V gene is TRBV15, the J gene TRBJ2-7; D perhaps matches TRBD2 (6 bases). The CDR3 covers 15 residues. Trimming removed 1 base at V and 3 bases at J, with 13 bases between. CDR1 is LNHNV and CDR2 is YYDKDF in the germline V gene (reference sequence). CDR3 DNA: TGTGCCACCAGCAGAGTGAGCGGGCCCTTCTACGAGCAGTACTTC. Its protein product is CATSRVSGPFYEQYF.

The J gene is TRBJ1-1, the V gene TRBV27; 8 nucleotides line up with TRBD1. Germline V CDR1 and CDR2: MNHEY, SMNVEV (reference sequence). This CDR3 is built from 15 residues. V shed 5 bases, J shed 2 bases, and the junction held 7 bases outside the gene matches. The CDR3 spells CASSRDRIGNTEAFF. The CDR3 region has the DNA TGTGCCAGCAGTAGGGACAGGATTGGAAACACTGAAGCTTTCTTT.

The chain carries TRBV18 and TRBJ1-1; the D is unclear. Trimming removed 4 bases from V and 0 bases from J, with 15 bases in between. The CDR3 runs to 16 residues. The V gene's germline CDR1 is KGHSH and CDR2 LQKENI. CDR3 protein: CASSLTLESMNTEAFF. The DNA for the CDR3 is TGTGCCAGCTCACTAACGCTTGAGTCGATGAACACTGAAGCTTTCTTT.

The rearrangement uses TRBV20-1 and TRBJ2-1, with unresolved D. This CDR3 region has 11 residues. V lost 4 bases and J lost 4, with 5 bases in between. The germline V gene encodes CDR1 DFQATT and CDR2 SNEGSKA (reference sequence). CDR3 in amino acids: CSAIQYNEQFF. CDR3 nucleotides: TGCAGTGCTATCCAGTACAATGAGCAGTTCTTC.

The CDR3 spells CASSPTPTSGRFGYTF. The CDR3 coding sequence is TGTGCCAGCTCACCTACTCCCACTTCAGGGCGATTTGGCTACACCTTC. V gene TRBV18 combines with J gene TRBJ1-2, with D possibly matching TRBD1 (5 bases). Between the trimmed V and J ends, which lost 3 bases and 7 bases, there was a span of 21 bases. In germline, CDR1 is KGHSH, CDR2 LQKENI. The CDR3 is 16 amino acids.

The V call is TRBV5-3, the J call TRBJ2-7, with 7 bases identical to TRBD1. Being an ORF, TRBV5-3 has a function that is uncertain. The ends lost 4 bases at V and 4 bases at J; junction bases unmatched: 20. The CDR3 length is 18 residues. The CDR3 DNA is TGTGCCAGAAGCATTGCATTTTTTCTTAGACAGGGCTCTTACGAGCAGTACTTC. Translated: CARSIAFFLRQGSYEQYF.

As DNA, the CDR3 is TGTGCCAGCAGCCTGGGACTAGCGGGGCGGGGAATCACCGGGGAGCTGTTTTTT. This gives the protein CASSLGLAGRGITGELFF. The V and J genes are TRBV11-3 and TRBJ2-2, with 13 bases fitting TRBD2. The CDR3 loop spans 18 amino acids. Looked up from germline, CDR1 is SGHNT and CDR2 is YENEEA. V lost 5 bases, J lost 4 bases, and 10 bases stayed unmatched.

This sequence joins TRBV28 and TRBJ1-6; D gene unclear. The V end lost 3 bases, the J end lost 7 bases, and 13 bases lay between the germline ends. The length of the CDR3 is 15 residues. CDR1 is MDHEN, CDR2 SYDVKM, per germline. The CDR3 spells CASSLRTAGNSPLHF. The CDR3 bases are TGTGCCAGCAGTTTGCGGACCGCGGGGAATTCACCCCTCCACTTT.

This clone has just one count. The chain carries TRBV28 and TRBJ2-2, with 8 bases aligning to TRBD1. CDR3 length equals 15 residues. Germline V gene sequence: CDR1 MDHEN, CDR2 SYDVKM. Trimming took 3 bases from V and 4 from J; bases not matched to a gene: 4. The CDR3 protein is CASSFRGHATGELFF. The CDR3, as DNA: TGTGCCAGCAGTTTCAGGGGGCATGCCACCGGGGAGCTGTTTTTT.

This clone was counted a single time. V and J are TRBV30 and TRBJ1-4; D might be TRBD1 (5 bases). V lost 2 bases, J lost 5 bases, and 15 bases lay in between. The CDR3 length is 15 residues. Germline CDR1 and CDR2: GTSNPN and SVGIG (reference sequence). Here the CDR3 DNA reads TGTGCCTGGAGTTTTGAGCAGGGTACCAATGAAAAACTGTTTTTT. It encodes CAWSFEQGTNEKLFF.

The chain couples TRBV5-1 to TRBJ1-6; tentatively, D is TRBD1 (6 bases). Trimming removed 4 bases at V and 14 bases at J, with 19 bases between. In germline, CDR1 is SGHRS, CDR2 YFSETQ. The CDR3 is 14 amino acids. Written as DNA, the CDR3 is TGCGCCAGCAGCCAGGGGACCGGGCAGGGGTCCCTCCACTTT. This translates into CASSQGTGQGSLHF.

The chain combines TRBV25-1 with TRBJ2-1, with 13 bases that match TRBD2. CDR3 length: 18 residues. Trimming took 2 bases from V and 3 from J; bases not matched to a gene: 7. CDR1 and CDR2 (germline): MGHDK, SYGVNS. The CDR3 sequence is CASSEPRTSGGFYNEQFF. The CDR3, as DNA: TGTGCCAGCAGTGAACCTCGGACTAGCGGGGGATTCTACAATGAGCAGTTCTTC.

The CDR3 loop reads CASSFSDRTEKLFF. The CDR3 region has the DNA TGCGCCAGCAGCTTCAGCGATAGAACTGAAAAACTGTTTTTT. V usage is TRBV5-1 and J usage is TRBJ1-4, with unresolved D. Looked up from germline, CDR1 is SGHRS and CDR2 is YFSETQ. The V and J ends lost 2 bases and 7 bases respectively, with 12 bases between them. The CDR3 runs to 14 residues.